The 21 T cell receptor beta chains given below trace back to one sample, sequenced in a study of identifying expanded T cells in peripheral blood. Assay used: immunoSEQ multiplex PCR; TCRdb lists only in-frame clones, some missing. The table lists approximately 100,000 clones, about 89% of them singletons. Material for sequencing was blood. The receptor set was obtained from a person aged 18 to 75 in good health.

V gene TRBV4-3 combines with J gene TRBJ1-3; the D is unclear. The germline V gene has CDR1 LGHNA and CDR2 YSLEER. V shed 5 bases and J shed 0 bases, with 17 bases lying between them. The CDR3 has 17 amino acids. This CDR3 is CASSYTYKGRSGNTIYF. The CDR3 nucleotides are TGCGCCAGCAGCTATACCTACAAGGGCCGCTCTGGAAACACCATATATTTT.

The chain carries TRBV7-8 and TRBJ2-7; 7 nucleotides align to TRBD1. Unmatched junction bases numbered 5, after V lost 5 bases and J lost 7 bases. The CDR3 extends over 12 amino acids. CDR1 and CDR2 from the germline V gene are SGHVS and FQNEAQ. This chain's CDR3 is CASSVTGREQYF. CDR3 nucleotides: TGTGCCAGCAGCGTGACAGGGCGAGAGCAGTACTTC.

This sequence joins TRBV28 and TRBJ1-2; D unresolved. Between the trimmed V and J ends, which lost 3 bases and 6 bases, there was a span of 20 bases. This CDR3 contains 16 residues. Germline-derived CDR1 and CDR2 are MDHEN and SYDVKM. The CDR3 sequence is CASSFISETDRDGYTF. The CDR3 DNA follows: TGTGCCAGCAGTTTTATATCTGAGACCGACCGGGATGGCTACACCTTC.

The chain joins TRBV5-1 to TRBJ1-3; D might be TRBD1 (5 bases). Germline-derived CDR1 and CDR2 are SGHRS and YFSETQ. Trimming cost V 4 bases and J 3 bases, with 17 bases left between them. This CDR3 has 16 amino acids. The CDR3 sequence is CASSPGPGLFGNTIYF. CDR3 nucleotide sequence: TGCGCCAGCAGCCCCGGGCCAGGGTTGTTTGGAAACACCATATATTTT.

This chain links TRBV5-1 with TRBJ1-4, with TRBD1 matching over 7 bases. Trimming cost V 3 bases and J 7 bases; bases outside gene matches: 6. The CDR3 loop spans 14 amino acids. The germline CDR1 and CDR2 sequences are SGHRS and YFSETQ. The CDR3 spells CASSSQGGGEKLFF. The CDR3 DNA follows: TGCGCCAGCAGCTCGCAAGGGGGCGGTGAAAAACTGTTTTTT.

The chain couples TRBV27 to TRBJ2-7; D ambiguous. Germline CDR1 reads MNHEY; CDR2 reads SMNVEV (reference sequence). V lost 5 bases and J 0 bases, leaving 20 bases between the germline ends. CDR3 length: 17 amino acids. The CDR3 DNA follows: TGTGCCAGCAGTCTAGGGCCTGGGAAGCCCCGCTCCTACGAGCAGTACTTC. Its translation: CASSLGPGKPRSYEQYF.

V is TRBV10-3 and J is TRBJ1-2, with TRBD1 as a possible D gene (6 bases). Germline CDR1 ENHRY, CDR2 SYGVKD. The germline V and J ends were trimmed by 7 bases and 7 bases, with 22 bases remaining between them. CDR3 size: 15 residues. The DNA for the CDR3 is TGTGCCATCATGGGAGTCGGCAGGGGACGGTCTGGCTACACCTTC. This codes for CAIMGVGRGRSGYTF.

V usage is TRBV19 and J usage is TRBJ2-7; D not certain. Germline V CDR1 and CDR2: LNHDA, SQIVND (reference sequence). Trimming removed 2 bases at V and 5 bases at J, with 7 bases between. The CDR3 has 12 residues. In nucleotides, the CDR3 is TGTGCCAGTAGTATAACGGAAGACGAGCAGTACTTC. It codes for CASSITEDEQYF. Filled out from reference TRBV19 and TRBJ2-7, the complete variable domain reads DGGITQSPKYLFRKEGQNVTLSCEQNLNHDAMYWYRQDPGQGLRLIYYSQIVNDFQKGDIAEGYSVSREKKESFPLTVTSAQKNPTAFYLCASSITEDEQYFGPGTRLTVT.

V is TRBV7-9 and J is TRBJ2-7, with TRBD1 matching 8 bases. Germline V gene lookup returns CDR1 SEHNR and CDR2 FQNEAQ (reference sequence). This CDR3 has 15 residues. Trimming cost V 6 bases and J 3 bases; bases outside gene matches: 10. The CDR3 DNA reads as TGTGCCAGCAGGTCCGACAGGGGAGGTTTCTACGAGCAGTACTTC. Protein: CASRSDRGGFYEQYF.

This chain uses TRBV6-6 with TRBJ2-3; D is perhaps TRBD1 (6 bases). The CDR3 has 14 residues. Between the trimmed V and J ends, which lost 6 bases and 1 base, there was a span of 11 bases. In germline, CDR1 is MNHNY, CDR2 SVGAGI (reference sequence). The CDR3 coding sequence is TGTGCCAGCAGGGGCTCAGGGGGCACAGATACGCAGTATTTT. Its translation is CASRGSGGTDTQYF.

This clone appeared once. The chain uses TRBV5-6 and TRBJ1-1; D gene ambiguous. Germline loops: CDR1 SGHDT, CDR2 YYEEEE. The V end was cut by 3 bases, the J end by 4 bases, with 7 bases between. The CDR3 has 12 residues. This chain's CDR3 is CASSYGSTEAFF. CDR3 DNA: TGTGCCAGCAGCTACGGGAGCACTGAAGCTTTCTTT.

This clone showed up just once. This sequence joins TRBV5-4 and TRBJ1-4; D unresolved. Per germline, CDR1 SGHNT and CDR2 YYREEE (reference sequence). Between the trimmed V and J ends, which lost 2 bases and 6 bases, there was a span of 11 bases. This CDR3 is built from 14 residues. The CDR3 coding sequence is TGTGCCAGCAGCTTACAAATCCGCGATGAAAAACTGTTTTTT. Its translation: CASSLQIRDEKLFF.

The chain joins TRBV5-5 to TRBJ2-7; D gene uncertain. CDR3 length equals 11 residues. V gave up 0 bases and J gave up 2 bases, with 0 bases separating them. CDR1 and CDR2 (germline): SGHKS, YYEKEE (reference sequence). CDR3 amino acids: CASSLAYEQYF. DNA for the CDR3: TGTGCCAGCAGCTTGGCCTACGAGCAGTACTTC.

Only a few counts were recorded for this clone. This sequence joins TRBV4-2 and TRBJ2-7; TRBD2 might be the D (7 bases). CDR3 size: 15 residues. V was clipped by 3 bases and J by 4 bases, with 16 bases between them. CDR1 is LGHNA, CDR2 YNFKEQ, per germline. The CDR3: CASSHQYGGQYEQYF. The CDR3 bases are TGTGCCAGCAGCCACCAGTACGGGGGGCAGTACGAGCAGTACTTC.

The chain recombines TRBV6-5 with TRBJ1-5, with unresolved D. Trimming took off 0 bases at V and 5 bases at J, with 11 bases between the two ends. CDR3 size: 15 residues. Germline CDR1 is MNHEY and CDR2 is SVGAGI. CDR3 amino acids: CASSYSRFEDQPQHF. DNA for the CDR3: TGTGCCAGCAGTTACTCGCGGTTTGAGGATCAGCCCCAGCATTTT.

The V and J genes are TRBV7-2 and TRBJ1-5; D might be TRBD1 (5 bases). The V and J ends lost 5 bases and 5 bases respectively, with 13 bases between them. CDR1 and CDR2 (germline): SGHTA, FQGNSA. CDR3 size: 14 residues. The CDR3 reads CASSTPGLDQPQHF. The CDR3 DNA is TGTGCCAGCAGCACTCCAGGGCTTGATCAGCCCCAGCATTTT.

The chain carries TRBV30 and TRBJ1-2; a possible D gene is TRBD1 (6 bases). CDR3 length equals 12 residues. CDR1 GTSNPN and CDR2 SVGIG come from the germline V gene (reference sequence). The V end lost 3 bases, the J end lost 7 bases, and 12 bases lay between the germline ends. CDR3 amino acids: CAWSSGGAGYTF. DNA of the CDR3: TGTGCCTGGAGCTCCGGGGGGGCTGGCTACACCTTC.

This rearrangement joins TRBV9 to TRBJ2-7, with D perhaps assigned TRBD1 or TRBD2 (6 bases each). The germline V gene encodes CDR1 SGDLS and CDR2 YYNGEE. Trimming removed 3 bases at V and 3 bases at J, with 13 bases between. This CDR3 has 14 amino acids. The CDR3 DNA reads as TGTGCCAGCAGCGAGGGGGGCCGGGACTACGAGCAGTACTTC. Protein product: CASSEGGRDYEQYF.

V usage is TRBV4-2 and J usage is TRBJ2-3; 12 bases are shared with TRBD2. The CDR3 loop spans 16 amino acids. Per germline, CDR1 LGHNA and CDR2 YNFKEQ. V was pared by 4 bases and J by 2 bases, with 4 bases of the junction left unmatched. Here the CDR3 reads CASSPRLAGVTDTQYF. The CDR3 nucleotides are TGTGCCAGCAGCCCACGACTAGCGGGGGTCACAGATACGCAGTATTTT.

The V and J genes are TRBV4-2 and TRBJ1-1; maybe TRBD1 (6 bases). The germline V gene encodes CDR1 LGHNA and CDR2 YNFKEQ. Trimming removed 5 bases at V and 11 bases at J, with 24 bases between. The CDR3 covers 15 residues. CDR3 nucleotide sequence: TGTGCCAGCAGCAAAACGATCGGGGGCCCCAGAGGGGCTTTCTTT. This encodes CASSKTIGGPRGAFF.

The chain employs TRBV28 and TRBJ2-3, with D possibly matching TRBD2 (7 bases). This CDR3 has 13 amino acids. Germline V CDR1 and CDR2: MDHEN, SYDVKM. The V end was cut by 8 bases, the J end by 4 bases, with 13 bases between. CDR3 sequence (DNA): TGTGCCAGCTTACAGGGAGGGGCAGATACGCAGTATTTT. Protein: CASLQGGADTQYF.